The 4 T cell receptor beta chains below come from one sample, sequenced in a study of neoadjuvant anti-PD-1 for oral cavity cancer. Here immunoSEQ multiplex PCR was the method, and the copy in TCRdb shows in-frame clones only, minus some. The table has fewer than 7,000 clones, about 70% seen once. The specimen comprised PBMCs, sampled before nivolumab (anti-PD-1) treatment. These receptor sequences come from a person aged 35-79 years with oral cavity squamous cell carcinoma.

This clone showed up just a few times. The chain is built from TRBV19 and TRBJ2-1, with a weak D call TRBD2 (6 bases). Trimming removed 4 bases from V and 9 bases from J, with 16 bases in between. Germline CDR1 and CDR2: LNHDA and SQIVND (reference sequence). The CDR3 is 14 amino acids. CDR3 sequence (DNA): TGTGCCAGTAGTAGGTACCACATCGGGGGTGAGCAGTTCTTC. The encoded protein is CASSRYHIGGEQFF.

This clone appeared a few times. The chain joins TRBV28 to TRBJ2-1; D gene ambiguous. Germline V gene sequence: CDR1 MDHEN, CDR2 SYDVKM. V lost 3 bases and J 9 bases, leaving 6 bases between the germline ends. The CDR3 length is 11 residues. CDR3 in DNA: TGTGCCAGCAGTTTGGGCAGTGAGCAGTTCTTC. Translated: CASSLGSEQFF.

This chain links TRBV7-2 with TRBJ2-3, with 8 bases lining up with TRBD2. Trimming took 6 bases from V and 3 from J; bases not matched to a gene: 11. The CDR3 sequence is 16 residues long. The germline V gene has CDR1 SGHTA and CDR2 FQGNSA. CDR3 sequence (DNA): TGTGCCAGCAGACCACCGGGACTAGATTATACAGATACGCAGTATTTT. Its translation: CASRPPGLDYTDTQYF.

This chain joins TRBV27 and TRBJ2-7; possibly TRBD1 for D (5 bases). The germline V gene encodes CDR1 MNHEY and CDR2 SMNVEV (reference sequence). Trimming stripped 0 bases from V and 0 bases from J, with 12 bases between. The CDR3 length is 16 residues. CDR3 sequence: CASSLSVGAGSYEQYF. The CDR3 bases are TGTGCCAGCAGTTTATCCGTTGGGGCCGGCTCCTACGAGCAGTACTTC.